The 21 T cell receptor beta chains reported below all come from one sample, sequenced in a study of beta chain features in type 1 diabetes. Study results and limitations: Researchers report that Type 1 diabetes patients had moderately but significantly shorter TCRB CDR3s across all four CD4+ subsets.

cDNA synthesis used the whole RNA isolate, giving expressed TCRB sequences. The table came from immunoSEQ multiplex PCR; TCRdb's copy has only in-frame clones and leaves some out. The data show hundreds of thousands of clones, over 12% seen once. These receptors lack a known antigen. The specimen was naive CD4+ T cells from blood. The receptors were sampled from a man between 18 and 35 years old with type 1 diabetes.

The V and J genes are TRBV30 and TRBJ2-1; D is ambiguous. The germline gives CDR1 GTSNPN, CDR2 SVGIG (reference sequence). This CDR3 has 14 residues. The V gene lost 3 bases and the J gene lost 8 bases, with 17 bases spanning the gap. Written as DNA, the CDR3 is TGTGCCTGGAGCACCTCTCCCGTACTCGATGAGCAGTTCTTC. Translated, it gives CAWSTSPVLDEQFF.

CDR3 sequence (DNA): TGTGCCAGCAGTGAATATGGTCAGGGGGAAAGCAATCAGCCCCAGCATTTT. Translated, it gives CASSEYGQGESNQPQHF. The chain is built from TRBV25-1 and TRBJ1-5; 7 nucleotides match TRBD1. The CDR3 runs to 17 residues. V gave up 0 bases and J gave up 1 base; unmatched junction bases: 6. Germline CDR1 MGHDK, CDR2 SYGVNS.

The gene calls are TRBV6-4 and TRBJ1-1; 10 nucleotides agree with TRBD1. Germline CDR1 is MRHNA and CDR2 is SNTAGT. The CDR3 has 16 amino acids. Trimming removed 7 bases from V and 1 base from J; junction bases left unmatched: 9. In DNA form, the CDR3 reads TGTGCCAGCAAGGGACAGGGGACGGTTTCGAACACTGAAGCTTTCTTT. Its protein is CASKGQGTVSNTEAFF.

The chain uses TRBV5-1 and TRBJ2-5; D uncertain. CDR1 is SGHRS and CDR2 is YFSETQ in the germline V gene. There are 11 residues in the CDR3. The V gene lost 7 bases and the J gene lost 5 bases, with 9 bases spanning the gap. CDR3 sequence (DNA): TGCGCCAGCGGCCAGAGGGAGACCCAGTACTTC. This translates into CASGQRETQYF.

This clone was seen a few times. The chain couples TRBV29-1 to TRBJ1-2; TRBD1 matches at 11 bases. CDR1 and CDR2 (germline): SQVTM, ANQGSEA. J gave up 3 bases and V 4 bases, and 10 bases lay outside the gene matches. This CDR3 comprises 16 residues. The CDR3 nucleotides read TGCAGCGTTGCCGGGACAGGGGGTGCTATCGACTATGGCTACACCTTC. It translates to CSVAGTGGAIDYGYTF.

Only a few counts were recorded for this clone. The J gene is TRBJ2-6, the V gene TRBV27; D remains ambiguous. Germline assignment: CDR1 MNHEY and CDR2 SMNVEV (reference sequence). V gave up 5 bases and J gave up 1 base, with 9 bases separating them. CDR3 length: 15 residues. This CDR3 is CASSVWPSGANVLTF. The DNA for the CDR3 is TGTGCCAGCAGTGTATGGCCTTCTGGGGCCAACGTCCTGACTTTC.

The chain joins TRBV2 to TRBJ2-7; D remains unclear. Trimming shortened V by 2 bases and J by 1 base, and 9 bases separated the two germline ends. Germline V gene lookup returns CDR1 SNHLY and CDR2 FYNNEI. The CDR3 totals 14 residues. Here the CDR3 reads CASSESRSSYEQYF. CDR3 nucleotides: TGTGCCAGCAGTGAATCCAGGTCGTCCTACGAGCAGTACTTC.

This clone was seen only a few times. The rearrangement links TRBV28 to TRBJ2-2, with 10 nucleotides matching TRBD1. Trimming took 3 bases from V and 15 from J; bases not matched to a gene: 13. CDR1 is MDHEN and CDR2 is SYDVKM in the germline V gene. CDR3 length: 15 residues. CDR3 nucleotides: TGTGCCAGCAGTTTTCCTACTACGGGACAGGGGAGGATGTTTTTT. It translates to CASSFPTTGQGRMFF.

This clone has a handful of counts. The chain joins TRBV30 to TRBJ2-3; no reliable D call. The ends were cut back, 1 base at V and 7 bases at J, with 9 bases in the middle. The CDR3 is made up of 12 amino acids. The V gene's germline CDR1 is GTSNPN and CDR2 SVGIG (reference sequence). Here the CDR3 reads CAWSGAGNTQYF. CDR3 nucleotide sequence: TGTGCCTGGAGTGGGGCAGGTAATACGCAGTATTTT.

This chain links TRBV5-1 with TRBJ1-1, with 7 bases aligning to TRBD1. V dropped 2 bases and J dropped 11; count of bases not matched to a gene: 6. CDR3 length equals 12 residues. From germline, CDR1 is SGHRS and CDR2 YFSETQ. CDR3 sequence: CASSFSTGDAFF. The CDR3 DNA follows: TGCGCCAGCAGCTTCTCTACAGGGGACGCTTTCTTT.

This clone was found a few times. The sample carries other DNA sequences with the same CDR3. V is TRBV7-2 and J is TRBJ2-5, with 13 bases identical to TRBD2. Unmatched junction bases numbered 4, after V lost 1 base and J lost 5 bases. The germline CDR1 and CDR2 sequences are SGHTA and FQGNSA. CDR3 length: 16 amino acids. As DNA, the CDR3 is TGTGCCAGCAGCTTAGAACTAGCGGGGGGGCGGGAGACCCAGTACTTC. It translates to CASSLELAGGRETQYF.

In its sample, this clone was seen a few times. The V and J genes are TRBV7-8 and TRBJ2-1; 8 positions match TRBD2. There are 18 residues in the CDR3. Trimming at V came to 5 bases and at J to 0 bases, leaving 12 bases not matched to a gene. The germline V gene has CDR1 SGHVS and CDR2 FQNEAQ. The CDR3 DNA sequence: TGTGCCAGCAGCGTAGGAACTAGCGGTAAAAGCTCCTACAATGAGCAGTTCTTC. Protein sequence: CASSVGTSGKSSYNEQFF.

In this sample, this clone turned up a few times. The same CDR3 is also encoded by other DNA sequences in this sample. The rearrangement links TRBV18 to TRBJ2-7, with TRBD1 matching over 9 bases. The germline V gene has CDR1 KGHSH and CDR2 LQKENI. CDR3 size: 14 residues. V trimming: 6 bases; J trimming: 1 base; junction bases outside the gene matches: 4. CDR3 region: CASSPGQGSYEQYF. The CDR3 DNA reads TGTGCCAGCTCCCCGGGACAGGGTTCCTACGAGCAGTACTTC. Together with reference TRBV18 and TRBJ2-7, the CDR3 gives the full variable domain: NAGVMQNPRHLVRRRGQEARLRCSPMKGHSHVYWYRQLPEEGLKFMVYLQKENIIDESGMPKERFSAEFPKEGPSILRIQQVVRGDSAAYFCASSPGQGSYEQYFGPGTRLTVT.

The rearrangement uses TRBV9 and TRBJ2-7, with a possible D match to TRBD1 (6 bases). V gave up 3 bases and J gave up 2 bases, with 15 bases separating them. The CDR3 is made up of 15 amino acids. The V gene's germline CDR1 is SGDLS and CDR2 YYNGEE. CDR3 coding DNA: TGTGCCAGCAGCGCTGGTTACAGGGCAACCTACGAGCAGTACTTC. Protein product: CASSAGYRATYEQYF. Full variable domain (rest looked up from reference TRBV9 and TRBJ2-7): DSGVTQTPKHLITATGQRVTLRCSPRSGDLSVYWYQQSLDQGLQFLIQYYNGEERAKGNILERFSAQQFPDLHSELNLSSLELGDSALYFCASSAGYRATYEQYFGPGTRLTVT.

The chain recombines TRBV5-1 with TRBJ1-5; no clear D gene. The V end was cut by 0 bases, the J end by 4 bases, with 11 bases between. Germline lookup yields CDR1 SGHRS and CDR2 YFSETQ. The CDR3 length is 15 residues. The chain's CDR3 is CASSLDFGLNQPQHF. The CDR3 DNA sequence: TGCGCCAGCAGCTTGGACTTCGGGTTGAATCAGCCCCAGCATTTT.

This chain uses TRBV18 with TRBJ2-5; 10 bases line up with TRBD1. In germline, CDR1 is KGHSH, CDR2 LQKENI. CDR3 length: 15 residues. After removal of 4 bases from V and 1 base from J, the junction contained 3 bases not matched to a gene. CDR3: CASSLGTGAQETQYF. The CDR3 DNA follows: TGTGCCAGCTCACTCGGGACAGGGGCCCAAGAGACCCAGTACTTC.

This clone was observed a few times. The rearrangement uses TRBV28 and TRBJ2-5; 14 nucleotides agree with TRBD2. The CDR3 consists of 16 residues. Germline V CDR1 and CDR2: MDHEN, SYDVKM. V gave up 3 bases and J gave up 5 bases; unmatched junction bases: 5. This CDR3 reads CASSFGLAGGGETQYF. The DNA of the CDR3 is TGTGCCAGCAGTTTCGGACTAGCGGGGGGAGGGGAGACCCAGTACTTC.

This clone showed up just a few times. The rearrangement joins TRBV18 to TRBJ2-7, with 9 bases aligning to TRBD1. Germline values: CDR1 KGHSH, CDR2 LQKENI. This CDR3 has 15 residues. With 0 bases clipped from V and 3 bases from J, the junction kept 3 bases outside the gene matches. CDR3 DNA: TGTGCCAGCTCACCACCGGGACAGGGTTACTACGAGCAGTACTTC. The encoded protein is CASSPPGQGYYEQYF.

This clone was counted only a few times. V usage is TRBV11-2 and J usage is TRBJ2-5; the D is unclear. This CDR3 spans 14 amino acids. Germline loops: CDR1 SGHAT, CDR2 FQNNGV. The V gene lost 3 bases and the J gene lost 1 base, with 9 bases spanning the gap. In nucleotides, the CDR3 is TGTGCCAGCAGCTTTTCAGGAATCCAAGAGACCCAGTACTTC. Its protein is CASSFSGIQETQYF.

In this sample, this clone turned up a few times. CDR3 coding DNA: TGCAGCCCCGAGAGCCCAGAGACCCAGTACTTC. Protein: CSPESPETQYF. The V gene is TRBV20-1, the J gene TRBJ2-5; D ambiguous. This CDR3 region has 11 residues. Germline CDR1 reads DFQATT; CDR2 reads SNEGSKA (reference sequence).

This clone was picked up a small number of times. The CDR3 is CASLTLSGNTIYF. The CDR3 nucleotides read TGTGCCAGCCTAACACTATCTGGAAACACCATATATTTT. The rearrangement uses TRBV6-5 and TRBJ1-3; D is undetermined. The CDR3 contains 13 residues. Trimming removed 8 bases from V and 1 base from J, with 9 bases in between. Per the germline V gene, CDR1 is MNHEY and CDR2 is SVGAGI.